This T cell receptor beta chain was captured by sequencing in a study of OX40 agonist ivuxolimab in advanced cancers. Background on the study: Ivuxolimab is a fully human IgG2 antibody that activates OX40 (CD134). Patients got intravenous ivuxolimab at 0.01 to 10 mg/kg every 2 weeks.

As to this clone: The target antigen is unknown.

V lost 6 bases to trimming and J lost 4 bases; unmatched junction nucleotides: 1. In germline, CDR1 is MNHEY, CDR2 SVGAGI. This CDR3 contains 12 residues. On cycle 4 day 1 and cycle 7 day 1, as well as at baseline, blood was sampled. Overall study results and limits: CD8+ T cells were the subset that, on average, had more expanded clones than CD4+.

The protocol was immunoSEQ multiplex PCR, while the TCRdb copy is restricted to in-frame clones and leaves out a portion. The sample includes approximately 60,000 clones, 75% to 85% of them seen just once. The sample in question was CD4+ or CD8+ T cells sorted from blood, obtained in a trial of the OX40 agonist ivuxolimab. The chain has TRBV6-5 and TRBJ2-7; 9 nucleotides align to TRBD1. This clonotype was sampled from an adult with an advanced solid tumor such as melanoma, head and neck, liver or kidney cancer. The CDR3: CASRQGAYEQYF. CDR3 DNA: TGTGCCAGCAGACAGGGGGCGTACGAGCAGTACTTC.